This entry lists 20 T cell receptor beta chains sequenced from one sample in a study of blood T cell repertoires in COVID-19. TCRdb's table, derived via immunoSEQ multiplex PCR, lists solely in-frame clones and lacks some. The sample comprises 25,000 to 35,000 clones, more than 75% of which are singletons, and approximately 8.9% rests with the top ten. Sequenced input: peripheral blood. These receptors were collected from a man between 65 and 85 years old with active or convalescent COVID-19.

The CDR3 here is CAWTRDRGYGYTF. DNA of the CDR3: TGTGCCTGGACAAGGGACAGAGGATATGGCTACACCTTC. The V and J genes are TRBV30 and TRBJ1-2; 7 positions agree with TRBD1. The CDR3 contains 13 residues. CDR1 GTSNPN and CDR2 SVGIG come from the germline V gene (reference sequence). Trimming cost V 4 bases and J 5 bases; bases outside gene matches: 7.

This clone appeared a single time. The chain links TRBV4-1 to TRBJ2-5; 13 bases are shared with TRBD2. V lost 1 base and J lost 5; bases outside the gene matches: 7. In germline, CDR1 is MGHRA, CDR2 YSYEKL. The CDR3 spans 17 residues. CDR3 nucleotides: TGCGCCAGCAGCCAAGGGACTAGCGGGAGTTCGCGTGAGACCCAGTACTTC. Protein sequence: CASSQGTSGSSRETQYF.

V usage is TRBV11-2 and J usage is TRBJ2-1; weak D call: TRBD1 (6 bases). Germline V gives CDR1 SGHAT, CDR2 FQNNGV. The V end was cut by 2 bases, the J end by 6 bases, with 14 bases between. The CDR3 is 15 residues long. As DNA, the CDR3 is TGTGCCAGCAGCTTAAGCCGGGGACACCGCAATGAGCAGTTCTTC. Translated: CASSLSRGHRNEQFF.

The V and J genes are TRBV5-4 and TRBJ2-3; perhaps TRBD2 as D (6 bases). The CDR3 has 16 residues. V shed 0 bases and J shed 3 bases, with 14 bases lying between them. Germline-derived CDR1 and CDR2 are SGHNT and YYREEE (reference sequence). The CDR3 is CASSLGGRGSTDTQYF. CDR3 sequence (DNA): TGTGCCAGCAGCTTGGGTGGGCGGGGTAGTACAGATACGCAGTATTTT.

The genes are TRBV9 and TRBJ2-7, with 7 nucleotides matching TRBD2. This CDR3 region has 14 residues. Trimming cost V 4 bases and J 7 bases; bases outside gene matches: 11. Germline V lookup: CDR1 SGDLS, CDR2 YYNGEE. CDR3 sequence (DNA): TGTGCCAGCAGCCCAGACTACCCAGCGGGGGAGCAGTACTTC. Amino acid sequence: CASSPDYPAGEQYF.

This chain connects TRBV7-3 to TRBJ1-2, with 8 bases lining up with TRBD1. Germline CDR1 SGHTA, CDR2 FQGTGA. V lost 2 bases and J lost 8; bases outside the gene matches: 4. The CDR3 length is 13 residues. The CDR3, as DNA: TGTGCCAGCAGCTTACCGACAGGGGACGGCTACACCTTC. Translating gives CASSLPTGDGYTF.

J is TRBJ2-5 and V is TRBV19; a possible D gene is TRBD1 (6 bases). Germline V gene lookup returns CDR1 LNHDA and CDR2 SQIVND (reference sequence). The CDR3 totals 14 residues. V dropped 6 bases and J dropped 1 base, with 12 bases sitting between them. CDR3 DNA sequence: TGTGCCAGTAGCCCGACAGGCATCCAAGAGACCCAGTACTTC. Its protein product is CASSPTGIQETQYF.

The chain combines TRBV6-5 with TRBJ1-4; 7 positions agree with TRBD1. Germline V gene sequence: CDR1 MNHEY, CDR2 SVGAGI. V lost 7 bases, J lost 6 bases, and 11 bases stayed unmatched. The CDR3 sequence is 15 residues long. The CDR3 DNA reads TGTGCCAGCACCCCCAGGCATACAGGGGATGAAAAACTGTTTTTT. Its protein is CASTPRHTGDEKLFF.

DNA of the CDR3: TGTGCCACTCGAGGGCGGGGCGAGGTAGCTGCCTATGGCTACACCTTC. As protein: CATRGRGEVAAYGYTF. The chain couples TRBV27 to TRBJ1-2; possibly TRBD1 for D (5 bases). V was shortened by 10 bases and J by 4 bases, with 25 bases between the two germline ends. The length of the CDR3 is 16 residues. Germline V gene sequence: CDR1 MNHEY, CDR2 SMNVEV (reference sequence).

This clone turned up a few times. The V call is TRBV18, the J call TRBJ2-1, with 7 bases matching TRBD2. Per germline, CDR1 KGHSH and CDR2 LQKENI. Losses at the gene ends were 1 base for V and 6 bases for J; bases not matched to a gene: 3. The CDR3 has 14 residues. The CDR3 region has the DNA TGTGCCAGCTCACCACTGGGCGGGGGCAATGAGCAGTTCTTC. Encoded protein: CASSPLGGGNEQFF.

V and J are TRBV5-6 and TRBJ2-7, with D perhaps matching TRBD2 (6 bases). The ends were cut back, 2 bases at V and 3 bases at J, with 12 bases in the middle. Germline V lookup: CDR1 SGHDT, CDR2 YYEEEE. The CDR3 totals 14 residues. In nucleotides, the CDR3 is TGTGCCAGCAGCTTTGGCCGGCGGGGCTACGAGCAGTACGTC. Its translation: CASSFGRRGYEQYV.

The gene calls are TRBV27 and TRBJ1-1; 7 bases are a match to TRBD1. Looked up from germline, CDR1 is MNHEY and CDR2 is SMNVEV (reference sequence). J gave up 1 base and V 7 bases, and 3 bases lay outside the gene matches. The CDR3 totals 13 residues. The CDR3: CASIRQGNTEAFF. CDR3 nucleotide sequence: TGTGCCAGCATAAGACAGGGGAACACTGAAGCTTTCTTT.

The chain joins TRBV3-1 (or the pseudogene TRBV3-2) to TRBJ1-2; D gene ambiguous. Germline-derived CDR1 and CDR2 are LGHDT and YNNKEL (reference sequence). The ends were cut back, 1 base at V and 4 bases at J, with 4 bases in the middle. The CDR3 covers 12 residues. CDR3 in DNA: TGTGCCAGCAGCCAAGCAGGCTATGGCTACACCTTC. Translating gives CASSQAGYGYTF.

CDR3 sequence: CASSFLVPGVRYEQYF. Here the CDR3 DNA reads TGTGCCAGCAGCTTCCTAGTCCCAGGGGTCAGGTACGAGCAGTACTTC. This sequence joins TRBV21-1 and TRBJ2-7; TRBD1, the D gene given by the table, was not confirmed from the DNA. TRBV21-1 is designated a pseudogene. The CDR3 extends over 16 amino acids.

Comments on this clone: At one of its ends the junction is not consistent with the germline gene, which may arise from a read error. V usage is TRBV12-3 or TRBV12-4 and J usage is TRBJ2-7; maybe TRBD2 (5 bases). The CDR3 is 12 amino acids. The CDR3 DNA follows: TGTGCCAGCAGTTTAACAGACTACCCGTCGGACTTC. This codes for CASSLTDYPSDF.

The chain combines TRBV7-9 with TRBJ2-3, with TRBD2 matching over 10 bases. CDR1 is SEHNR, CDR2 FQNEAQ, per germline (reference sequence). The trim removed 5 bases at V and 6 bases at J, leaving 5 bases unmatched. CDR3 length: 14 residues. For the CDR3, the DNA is TGTGCCAGCAGCCCTAGCGGGAGAGGCGATACGCAGTATTTT. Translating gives CASSPSGRGDTQYF.

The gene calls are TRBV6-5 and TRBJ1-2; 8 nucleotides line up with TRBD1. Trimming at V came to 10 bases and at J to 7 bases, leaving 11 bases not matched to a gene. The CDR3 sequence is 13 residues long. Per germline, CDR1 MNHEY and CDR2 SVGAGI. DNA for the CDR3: TGTGCCACCGCGACAGGGGCGACGTCTGGCTACACCTTC. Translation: CATATGATSGYTF.

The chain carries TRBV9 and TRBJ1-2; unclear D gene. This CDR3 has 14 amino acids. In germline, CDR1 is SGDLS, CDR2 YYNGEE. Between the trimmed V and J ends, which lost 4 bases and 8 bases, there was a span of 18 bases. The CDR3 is CASSPTSGPRGYTF. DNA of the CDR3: TGTGCCAGCAGCCCGACCTCAGGCCCCAGGGGCTACACCTTC.

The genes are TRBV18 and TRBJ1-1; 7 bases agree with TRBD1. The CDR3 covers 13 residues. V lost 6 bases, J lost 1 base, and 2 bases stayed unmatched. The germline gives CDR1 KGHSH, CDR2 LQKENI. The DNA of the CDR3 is TGTGCCAGCTCCACAGGGGAGAACACTGAAGCTTTCTTT. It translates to CASSTGENTEAFF.

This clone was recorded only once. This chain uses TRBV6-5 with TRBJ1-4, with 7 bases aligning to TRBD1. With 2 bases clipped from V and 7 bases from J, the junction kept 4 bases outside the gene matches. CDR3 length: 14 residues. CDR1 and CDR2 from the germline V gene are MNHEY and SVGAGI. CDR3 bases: TGTGCCAGCAGTTACGGAGGGGGCAGTGAAAAACTGTTTTTT. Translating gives CASSYGGGSEKLFF.